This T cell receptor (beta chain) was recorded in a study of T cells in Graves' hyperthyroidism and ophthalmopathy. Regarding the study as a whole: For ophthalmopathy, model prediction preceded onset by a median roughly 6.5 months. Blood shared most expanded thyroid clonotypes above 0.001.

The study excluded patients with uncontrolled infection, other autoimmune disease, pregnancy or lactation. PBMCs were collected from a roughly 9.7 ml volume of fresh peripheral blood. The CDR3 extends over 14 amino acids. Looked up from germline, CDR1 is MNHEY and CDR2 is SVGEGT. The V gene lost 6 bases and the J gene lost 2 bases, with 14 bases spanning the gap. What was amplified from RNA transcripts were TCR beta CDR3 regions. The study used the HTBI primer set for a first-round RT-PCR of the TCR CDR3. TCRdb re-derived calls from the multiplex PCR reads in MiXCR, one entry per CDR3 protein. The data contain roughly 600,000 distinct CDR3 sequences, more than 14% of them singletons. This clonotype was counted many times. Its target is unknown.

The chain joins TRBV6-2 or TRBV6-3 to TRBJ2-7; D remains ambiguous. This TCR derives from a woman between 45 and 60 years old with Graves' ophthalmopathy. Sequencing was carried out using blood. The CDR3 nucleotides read TGTGCCAGCAGAAAACTTTCTATACCCTACGAGCAGTACTTC. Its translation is CASRKLSIPYEQYF.